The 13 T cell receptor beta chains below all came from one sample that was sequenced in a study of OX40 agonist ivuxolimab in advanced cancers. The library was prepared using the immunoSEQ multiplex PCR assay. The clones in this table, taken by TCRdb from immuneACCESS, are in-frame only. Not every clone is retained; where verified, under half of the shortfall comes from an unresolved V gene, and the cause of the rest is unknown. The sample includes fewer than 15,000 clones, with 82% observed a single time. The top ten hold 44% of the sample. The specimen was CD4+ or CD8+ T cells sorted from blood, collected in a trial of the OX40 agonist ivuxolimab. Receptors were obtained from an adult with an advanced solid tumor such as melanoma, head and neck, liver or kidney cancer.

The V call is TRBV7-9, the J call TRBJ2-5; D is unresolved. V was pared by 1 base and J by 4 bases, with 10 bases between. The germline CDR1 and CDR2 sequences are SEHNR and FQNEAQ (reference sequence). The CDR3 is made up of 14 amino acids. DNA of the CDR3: TGTGCCAGCAGCTTAGGTTCCTTTGGAGAGACCCAGTACTTC. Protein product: CASSLGSFGETQYF.

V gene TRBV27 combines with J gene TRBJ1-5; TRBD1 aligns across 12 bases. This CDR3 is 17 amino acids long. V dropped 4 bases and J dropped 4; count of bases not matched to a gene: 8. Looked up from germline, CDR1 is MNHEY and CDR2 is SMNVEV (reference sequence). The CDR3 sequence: CASSSLRDRGPNQPQHF. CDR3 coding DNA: TGTGCCAGCAGTTCTCTCCGGGACAGGGGGCCGAATCAGCCCCAGCATTTT.

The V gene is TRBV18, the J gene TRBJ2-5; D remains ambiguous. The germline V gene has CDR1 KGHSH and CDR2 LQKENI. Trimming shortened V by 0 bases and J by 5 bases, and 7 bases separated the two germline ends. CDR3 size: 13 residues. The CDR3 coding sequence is TGTGCCAGCTCACCACCTATTTCCGAGACCCAGTACTTC. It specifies CASSPPISETQYF. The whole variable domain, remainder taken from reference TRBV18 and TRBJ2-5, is NAGVMQNPRHLVRRRGQEARLRCSPMKGHSHVYWYRQLPEEGLKFMVYLQKENIIDESGMPKERFSAEFPKEGPSILRIQQVVRGDSAAYFCASSPPISETQYFGPGTRLLVL.

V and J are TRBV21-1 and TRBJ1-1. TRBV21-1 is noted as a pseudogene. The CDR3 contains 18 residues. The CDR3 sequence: CASSNSAVSMIMNTEAFF. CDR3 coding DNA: TGTGCCAGCAGCAATAGTGCCGTTTCGATGATAATGAACACTGAAGCTTTCTTT.

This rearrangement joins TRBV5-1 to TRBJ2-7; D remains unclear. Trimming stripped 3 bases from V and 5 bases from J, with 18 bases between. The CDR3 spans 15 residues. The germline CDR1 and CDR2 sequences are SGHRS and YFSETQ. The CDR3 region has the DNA TGCGCCAGCAGCTGGGATATGACGGACGACGACGAGCAGTACTTC. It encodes CASSWDMTDDDEQYF.

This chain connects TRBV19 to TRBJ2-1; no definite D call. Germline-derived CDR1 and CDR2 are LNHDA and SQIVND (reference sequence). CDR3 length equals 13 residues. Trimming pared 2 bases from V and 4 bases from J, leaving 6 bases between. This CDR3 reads CASSILTYNEQFF. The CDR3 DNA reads TGTGCCAGTAGTATATTGACATACAATGAGCAGTTCTTC.

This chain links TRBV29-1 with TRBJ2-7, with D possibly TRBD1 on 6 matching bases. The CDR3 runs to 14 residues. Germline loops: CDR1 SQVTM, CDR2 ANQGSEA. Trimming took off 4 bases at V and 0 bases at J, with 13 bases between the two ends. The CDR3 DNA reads TGCAGCGTTGCCCCCGGACAGTACTCCTACGAGCAGTACTTC. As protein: CSVAPGQYSYEQYF.

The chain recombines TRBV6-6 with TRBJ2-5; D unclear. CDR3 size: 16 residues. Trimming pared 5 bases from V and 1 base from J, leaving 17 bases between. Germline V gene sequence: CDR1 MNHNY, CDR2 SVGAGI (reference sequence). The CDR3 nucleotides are TGTGCCAGCAGTCCCCCATTAAGTCAGACCCAAGAGACCCAGTACTTC. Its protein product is CASSPPLSQTQETQYF.

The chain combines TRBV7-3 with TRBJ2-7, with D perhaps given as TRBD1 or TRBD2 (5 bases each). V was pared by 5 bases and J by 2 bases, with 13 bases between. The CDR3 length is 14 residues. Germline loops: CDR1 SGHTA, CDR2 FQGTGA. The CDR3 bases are TGTGCCAGCAGCCCGAGATCGGGGCCCTACGAGCAGTACTTC. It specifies CASSPRSGPYEQYF.

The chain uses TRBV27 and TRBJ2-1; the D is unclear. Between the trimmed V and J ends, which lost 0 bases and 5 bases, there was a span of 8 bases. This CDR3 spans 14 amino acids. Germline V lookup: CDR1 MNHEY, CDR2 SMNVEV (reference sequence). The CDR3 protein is CASSLSTLDNEQFF. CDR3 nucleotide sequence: TGTGCCAGCAGTTTATCGACCTTAGACAATGAGCAGTTCTTC.

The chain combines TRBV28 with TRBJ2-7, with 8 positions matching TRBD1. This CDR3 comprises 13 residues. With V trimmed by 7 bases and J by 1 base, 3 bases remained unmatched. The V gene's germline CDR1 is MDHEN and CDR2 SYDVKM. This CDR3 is CASTRTGSYEQYF. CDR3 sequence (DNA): TGTGCCAGCACCCGGACAGGGTCCTACGAGCAGTACTTC.

The CDR3 reads CASSELQEAEAFF. CDR3 coding DNA: TGTGCCAGCAGTGAACTCCAGGAGGCTGAAGCTTTCTTT. The chain links TRBV25-1 to TRBJ1-1; D remains unclear. CDR1 is MGHDK, CDR2 SYGVNS, per germline. V lost 2 bases, J lost 6 bases, and 10 bases lay in between. CDR3 length: 13 amino acids.

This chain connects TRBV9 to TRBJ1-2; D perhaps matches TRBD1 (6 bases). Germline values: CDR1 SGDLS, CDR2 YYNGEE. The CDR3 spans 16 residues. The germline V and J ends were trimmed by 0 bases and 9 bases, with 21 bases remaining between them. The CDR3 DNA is TGTGCCAGCAGCGTAGTAGGTCCGGGGGCAGAGATTAGCTACACCTTC. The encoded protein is CASSVVGPGAEISYTF. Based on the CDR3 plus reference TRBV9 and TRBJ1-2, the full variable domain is DSGVTQTPKHLITATGQRVTLRCSPRSGDLSVYWYQQSLDQGLQFLIQYYNGEERAKGNILERFSAQQFPDLHSELNLSSLELGDSALYFCASSVVGPGAEISYTFGSGTRLTVV.